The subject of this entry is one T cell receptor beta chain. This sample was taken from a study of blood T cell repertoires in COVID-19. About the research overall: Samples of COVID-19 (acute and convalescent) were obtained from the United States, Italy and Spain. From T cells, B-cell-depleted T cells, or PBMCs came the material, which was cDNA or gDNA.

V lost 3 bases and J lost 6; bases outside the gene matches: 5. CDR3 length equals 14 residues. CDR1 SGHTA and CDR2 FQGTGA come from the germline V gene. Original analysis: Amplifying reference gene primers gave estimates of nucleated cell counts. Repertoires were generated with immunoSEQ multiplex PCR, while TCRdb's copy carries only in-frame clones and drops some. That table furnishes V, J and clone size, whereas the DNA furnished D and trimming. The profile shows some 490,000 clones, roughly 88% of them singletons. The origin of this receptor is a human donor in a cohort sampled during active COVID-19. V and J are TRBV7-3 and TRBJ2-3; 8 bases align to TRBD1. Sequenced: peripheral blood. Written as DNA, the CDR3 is TGTGCCAGCAGCTTCGACAGGGGTAGGGATACGCAGTATTTT. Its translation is CASSFDRGRDTQYF.